Here is one T cell receptor (beta chain) with its context. Antigen specificity is unknown. Germline V lookup: CDR1 SGHNT, CDR2 YYREEE (reference sequence). This CDR3 is 15 amino acids long. V lost 3 bases and J lost 5; bases outside the gene matches: 8. The Oncomine TCR Beta short-read assay was applied to DNA of cultured CD4+ T cells. TCRdb itself ran the PCR reads through MiXCR, one entry per CDR3 protein. This sample carries 9,000 to 13,000 distinct CDR3 sequences, around 23% of them seen once, and the ten largest clones take roughly a quarter. Treatment: roughly ten-day PBMC culture with coronavirus spike peptide pools or control peptides (ViraFEST assay). The source of the sample is a study of vaccination and CD4 T cells after COVID-19. Across the whole study: Participants got two doses of BNT162b2 or mRNA-1273 vaccine. Cultures acting as controls obtained a CEFX pool, an HIV-1 Nef pool, or no peptide. Researchers treated cells with overlapping spike peptides taken from SARS-CoV-2, HCoV-NL63, HCoV-OC43 and HCoV-229E. Study findings and constraints: Post-infection sampling omitted early timepoints and covered relatively few convalescent patients.

The TCR sequence derives from a human donor who had recovered from COVID-19. The specimen was CD4+ T cells from blood, cultured in vitro, collected after SARS-CoV-2 vaccination. The chain recombines TRBV5-4 with TRBJ2-5; 9 bases fit TRBD2. The CDR3 loop reads CASSSLAGSRETQYF. CDR3 bases: TGTGCCAGCAGCTCCCTAGCGGGGTCTCGGGAGACCCAGTACTTC. Full variable domain (rest looked up from reference TRBV5-4 and TRBJ2-5): ETGVTQSPTHLIKTRGQQVTLRCSSQSGHNTVSWYQQALGQGPQFIFQYYREEENGRGNFPPRFSGLQFPNYSSELNVNALELDDSALYLCASSSLAGSRETQYFGPGTRLLVL.